This T cell receptor beta chain emerged from a study of regulatory T cells in long-lasting Graves disease (dated by TCRdb to the early 2020s). Regarding the study in general: Persistent Graves' disease was defined as antithyroid drug treatment for over 5 years with persistently positive TSH receptor autoantibodies. On average, persistent Graves' disease patients in the clinical cohort had been on antithyroid drugs for around ten years. The study was conducted in China and was registered as a clinical trial. A total of roughly 33 samples underwent TCR sequencing: about 13 from persistent and approximately 20 from newly diagnosed Graves' disease patients. This study used TCR sequencing and RNA sequencing of peripheral blood to compare persistent Graves' disease patients against newly diagnosed Graves' disease patients. The study at large found these results: Sequencing and analysis were limited to the TCR beta chain. Patients with persistent disease shared more public clonotypes (fewer than 3,000) than newly diagnosed patients did (approximately 970). The study examined only peripheral blood because the primary lesion, thyroid tissue, could not be accessed. The authors noted that the small sample size was a limitation that may lower accuracy. Persistent Graves' disease patients showed lower TCR Shannon entropy and fewer highly expanded clones than newly diagnosed patients, suggesting clonal expansion. Persistent disease showed preferential use of TRBV28, TRBJ1-2 and TRBJ2-5, whereas newly diagnosed disease favored TRBV20-1 and TRBJ2-1.

The CDR3, from cysteine to phenylalanine, totals 15 residues. Only the CDR3 part of the read is kept: 45 bases, read in frame from the first base. V is clipped by 2 bases and J by 0 bases, and the sequence between their germline boundaries is 8 bases long. The library came from multiplex PCR. The sample was run on an Illumina HiSeq 4000. TCR beta libraries were built with iRepertoire HTBI primers and Arm-PCR amplification of CDR3 regions. Before sequencing, the PCR products underwent gel purification. For the original study's pipeline: A total of roughly 58 TRBV and under 15 TRBJ segments were identified across samples and were used for gene usage analysis of CDR3 amino acid clonotypes. COPE and FqMerger were used to merge filtered high-quality paired reads into contigs. Contigs were aligned with BLAST to IMGT TRBV, TRBD and TRBJ reference genes, and CDR3 was defined per IMGT. Any clonotype with a frequency above 0.1% was counted as a highly expanded clone. Shannon entropy served as the measure of repertoire diversity, while the Gini coefficient captured V-J evenness. A clonotype was considered public if more than one individual shared it. TCRdb applied fastp at Q25 and MiXCR to the public reads, then kept only in-frame beta chains. Rows merge per CDR3 protein into single entries with the most common DNA and genes. What appears here as the V and J calls and clone size reflects TCRdb's work, not the paper's. The sample has around 450,000 distinct CDR3 sequences on record, 20% to 25% of them singletons. The ten largest clones capture around 7% of the sample.

In light of the paper, this sample's time point label describes: persistent/refractory GD, antithyroid drugs over 5 years with positive TRAb. For both TCR sequencing and RNA sequencing, RNA was extracted from PBMCs using TRIzol. Graves' disease was diagnosed according to American Thyroid Association guidelines. The patients came from an endocrinology department in Xi'an, China. Each patient gave 8.5 to 9.5 milliliters of peripheral blood, collected in an EDTA anticoagulant tube. Ficoll Paque Plus density gradient separation was used to isolate PBMCs, and no further T cell sorting was performed. RNA quality was checked with an Agilent 2100 Bioanalyzer and agarose gel, and concentration with a NanoDrop 2000. This clonotype was found many times. The antigen this receptor binds is unknown. No base quality values were provided; no much bigger clone lies one nucleotide off.

The V gene is TRBV12-3 or TRBV12-4 and the J gene is TRBJ1-5; TRBD1 could be the D gene, as 5 bases match. This TCR came from a female donor with Graves disease. Specimen: peripheral blood mononuclear cells (PBMCs), collected when the disease was refractory, from a patient treated with antithyroid drugs. The CDR3 protein: CASSLSGFSNQPQHF. The nucleotides are TGTGCCAGCAGTTTATCAGGGTTTAGCAATCAGCCCCAGCATTTT.